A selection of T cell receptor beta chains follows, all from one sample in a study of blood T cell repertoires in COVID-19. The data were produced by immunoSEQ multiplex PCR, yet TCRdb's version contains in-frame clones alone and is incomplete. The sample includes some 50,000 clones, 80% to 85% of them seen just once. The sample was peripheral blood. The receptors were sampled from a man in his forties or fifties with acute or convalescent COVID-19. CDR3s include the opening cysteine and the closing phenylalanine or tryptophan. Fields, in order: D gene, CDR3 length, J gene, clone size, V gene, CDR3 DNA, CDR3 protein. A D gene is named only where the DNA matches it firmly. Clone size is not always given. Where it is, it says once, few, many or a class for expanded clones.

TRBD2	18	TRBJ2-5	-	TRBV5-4	TGTGCCAGCAGCCCGGGACTAGCGGGGGGGTTTACCCAAGAGACCCAGTACTTC	CASSPGLAGGFTQETQYF
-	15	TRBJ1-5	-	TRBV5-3	TGTGCCAGAAGCCCTTGGGGGAGGCACAATCAGCCCCAGCATTTT	CARSPWGRHNQPQHF
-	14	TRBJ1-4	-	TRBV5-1	TGCGCCAGCAGGCCAGGGGTTACTAATGAAAAACTGTTTTTT	CASRPGVTNEKLFF
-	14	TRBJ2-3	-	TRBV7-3	TGTGCCAGCAGCGAGGAGGGGGCCGGGGATACGCAGTATTTT	CASSEEGAGDTQYF
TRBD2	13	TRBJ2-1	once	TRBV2	TGTGCCAGCGACCCTTGGGGGGGAAATGAGCAGTTCTTC	CASDPWGGNEQFF
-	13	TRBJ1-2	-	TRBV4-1	TGCGCCAGCAGCCAAGGGGAGGGCTATGGCTACACCTTC	CASSQGEGYGYTF
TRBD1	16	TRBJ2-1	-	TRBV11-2	TGTGCCAGCAGCTTCTTTATCTCGGGACAGGGGAATGAGCAGTTCTTC	CASSFFISGQGNEQFF
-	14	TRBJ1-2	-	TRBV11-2	TGTGCCAGCAGCTTAGTACAGGGAAACTATGGCTACACCTTC	CASSLVQGNYGYTF
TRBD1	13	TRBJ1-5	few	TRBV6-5	TGTGCCAGCAGTTACGACAGGGAACAGCCCCAGCATTTT	CASSYDREQPQHF
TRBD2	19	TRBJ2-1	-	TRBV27	TGTGCCAGCAGTTTAAGGGGGAGCGGGGGGGCCCGGACCTACAATGAGCAGTTCTTC	CASSLRGSGGARTYNEQFF
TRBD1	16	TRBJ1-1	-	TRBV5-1	TGCGCCAGCAGCTTGGGAACAGGGGCGTTGAACACTGAAGCTTTCTTT	CASSLGTGALNTEAFF
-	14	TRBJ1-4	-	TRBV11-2	TGTGCCAGCAGCTTAGTTAGCGGGGGTGAAAAACTGTTTTTT	CASSLVSGGEKLFF
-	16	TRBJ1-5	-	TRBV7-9	TGTGCCAGCAGCTCGACAACAGGGAGCAGCAATCAGCCCCAGCATTTT	CASSSTTGSSNQPQHF
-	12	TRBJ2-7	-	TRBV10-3	TGTGCCATCAGTGAACAGAAATACGAGCAGTACTTC	CAISEQKYEQYF
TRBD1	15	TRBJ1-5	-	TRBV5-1	TGCGCCAGCAGCGAGGGACAGTCGGGCAATCAGCCCCAGCATTTT	CASSEGQSGNQPQHF
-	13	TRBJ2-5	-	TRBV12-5	TGTGCTAGTGGTTTGGCGGGGCAAGAGACCCAGTACTTC	CASGLAGQETQYF
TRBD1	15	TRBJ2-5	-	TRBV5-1	TGCGCCAGCAGCAAAGGACAGGGTGGGCAAGAGACCCAGTACTTC	CASSKGQGGQETQYF
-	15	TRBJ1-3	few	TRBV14	TGTGCCAGCAGCCAAAGCCTCTCCCGTGGAAACACCATATATTTT	CASSQSLSRGNTIYF
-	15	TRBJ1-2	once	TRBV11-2	TGTGCCAGCAGCTTAATCCAGCAGGGAAACTATGGCTACACCTTC	CASSLIQQGNYGYTF
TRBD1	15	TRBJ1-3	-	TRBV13	TGTGCCAGCAGCATCCCGGGGGACAGGCGAGACACCATATATTTT	CASSIPGDRRDTIYF
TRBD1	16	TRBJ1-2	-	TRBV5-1	TGCGCCAGCAGCCAAAAACCGGGACAGGATATTTATGGCTACACCTTC	CASSQKPGQDIYGYTF
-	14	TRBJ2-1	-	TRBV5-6	TGTGCCAGCAGCTTAGGGGACTTTTACAATGAGCAGTTCTTC	CASSLGDFYNEQFF
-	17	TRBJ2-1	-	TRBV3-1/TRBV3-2	TGTGCCAGCAGCCAAGATCGAGATACGAGCTCCTACAATGAGCAGTTCTTC	CASSQDRDTSSYNEQFF
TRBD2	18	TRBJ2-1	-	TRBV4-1	TGCGCCAGCAGCATCGTAGCGGGGACCGGTAGCTCCTACAATGAGCAGTTCTTC	CASSIVAGTGSSYNEQFF
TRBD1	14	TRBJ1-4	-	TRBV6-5	TGTGCCAGCAGGGGGACAGGTGCTAATGAAAAACTGTTTTTT	CASRGTGANEKLFF
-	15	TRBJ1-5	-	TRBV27	TGTGCCAGCAGTTTTTCGTTTAATAGCAATCAGCCCCAGCATTTT	CASSFSFNSNQPQHF
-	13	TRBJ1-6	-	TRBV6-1	TGTGCCAGCAGTGAATCCCCGACAGCACCCCTCCACTTT	CASSESPTAPLHF
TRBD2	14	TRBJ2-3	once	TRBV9	TGTGCCAGCACGGCGGGAGGGTTGACAGATACGCAGTATTTT	CASTAGGLTDTQYF
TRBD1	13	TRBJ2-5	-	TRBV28	TGTGCCAGCAGCCAACAGGGGTGGGAGACCCAGTACTTC	CASSQQGWETQYF
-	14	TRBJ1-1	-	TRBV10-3	TGTGCCATCAAACCAGGTTCCATGAACACTGAAGCTTTCTTT	CAIKPGSMNTEAFF
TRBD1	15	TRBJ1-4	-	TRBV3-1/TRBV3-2	TGTGCCAGCAGCCAAGAGGGACAGGGCCGTAGAAAACTGTTTTTT	CASSQEGQGRRKLFF
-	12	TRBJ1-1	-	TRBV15	TGTGCCACCAGCAGGGGGGGGACTGAAGCTTTCTTT	CATSRGGTEAFF
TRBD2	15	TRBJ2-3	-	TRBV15	TGTGCCACCAGCGTAGTCGGGACTAGCGGGAGAACGCAGTATTTT	CATSVVGTSGRTQYF
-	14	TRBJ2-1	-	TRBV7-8	TGTGCCAGCAGCTTAGTCGGGTTCGGGAATGAGCAGTTCTTC	CASSLVGFGNEQFF
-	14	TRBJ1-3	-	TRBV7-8	TGTGCCAGCACCCCAGTCCGCTCTGGAAACACCATATATTTT	CASTPVRSGNTIYF
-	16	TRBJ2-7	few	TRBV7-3	TGTGCCAGCAGCTTAACGGGGGACTCCACCCAAGGGGAGCAGTACTTC	CASSLTGDSTQGEQYF
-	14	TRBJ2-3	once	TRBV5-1	TGCGCCAGCAGCTCATGGACTAGCACAGATACGCAGTATTTT	CASSSWTSTDTQYF
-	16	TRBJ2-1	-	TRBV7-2	TGTGCCAGCAGCTTATACGGGTCGGAACTCTACAATGAGCAGTTCTTC	CASSLYGSELYNEQFF
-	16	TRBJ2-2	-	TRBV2	TGTGCCAGCGGAGATAGGGGGACCTCGAACACCGGGGAGCTGTTTTTT	CASGDRGTSNTGELFF
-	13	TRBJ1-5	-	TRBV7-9	TGTGCCAGCAGCTCCGAAAGCGGTCAGCCCCAGCATTTT	CASSSESGQPQHF
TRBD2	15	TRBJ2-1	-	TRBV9	TGTGCCAGCAGCGTGGGGACTAGCGGATACAATGAGCAGTTCTTC	CASSVGTSGYNEQFF
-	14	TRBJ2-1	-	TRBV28	TGTGCCAGCAGTCGTCAGGGTGGGGGGAATGAGCAGTTCTTC	CASSRQGGGNEQFF
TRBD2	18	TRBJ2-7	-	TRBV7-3	TGTGCCAGCAGCACGCCGAAACCAATAGCGGGAGGCACCTACGAGCAGTACTTC	CASSTPKPIAGGTYEQYF
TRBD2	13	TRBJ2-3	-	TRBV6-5	TGTGCCAGCAGTCTCCGGGAGGCAGATACGCAGTATTTT	CASSLREADTQYF
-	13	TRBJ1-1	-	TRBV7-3	TGTGCCAGCAGCTTAGGCCCGAGGACTGAAGCTTTCTTT	CASSLGPRTEAFF
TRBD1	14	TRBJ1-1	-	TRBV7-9	TGTGCCAGCAGCTTCAGCCAGACAGGGACTGAAGCTTTCTTT	CASSFSQTGTEAFF
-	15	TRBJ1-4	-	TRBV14	TGTGCCAGCAGCCCCTCGACAGGAGGACATGAAAAACTGTTTTTT	CASSPSTGGHEKLFF
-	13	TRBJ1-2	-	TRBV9	TGTGCCAGCAGCAGGACTGGGAGGGTCGGCTACACCTTC	CASSRTGRVGYTF
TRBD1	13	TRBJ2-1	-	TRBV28	TGTGCCAGCAGTAGACAGGGATTTGGCGAGCAGTTCTTC	CASSRQGFGEQFF
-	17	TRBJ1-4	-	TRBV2	TGTGCCAGCAGTGCCCCTTCAGGGGATGGGCCTGATGAAAAACTGTTTTTT	CASSAPSGDGPDEKLFF
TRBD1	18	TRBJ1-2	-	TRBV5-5	TGTGCCAGCAGCTTTAACCCATTCGGGACAGATACCGCCTATGGCTACACCTTC	CASSFNPFGTDTAYGYTF
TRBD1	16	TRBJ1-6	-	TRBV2	TGTGCCAGCAGTCCAGACGGGACAGCCAATAATTCACCCCTCCACTTT	CASSPDGTANNSPLHF
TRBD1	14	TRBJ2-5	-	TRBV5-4	TGTGCCAGCAGCTTGGGACAGGGACAAGAGACCCAGTACTTC	CASSLGQGQETQYF
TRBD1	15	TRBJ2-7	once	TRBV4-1	TGCGCCAGCAGCCAGCCGGGACAGGGGGTACACGAGCAGTACTTC	CASSQPGQGVHEQYF
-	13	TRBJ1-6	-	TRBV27	TGTGCCAGCACCAGCTCCTATAATTCACCCCTCCACTTT	CASTSSYNSPLHF
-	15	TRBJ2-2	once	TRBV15	TGTGCCACCAGCAGAGGGAGGATTAACACCGGGGAGCTGTTTTTT	CATSRGRINTGELFF
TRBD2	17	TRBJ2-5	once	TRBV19	TGTGCCAGTAGTCCGGAAAGTGGAGGGACTAGCGAAGAGACCCAGTACTTC	CASSPESGGTSEETQYF
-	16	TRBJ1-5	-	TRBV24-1	TGTGCCACCAGTGATTCCAGGGGTTACCCAGGTCAGCCCCAGCATTTT	CATSDSRGYPGQPQHF